This T cell receptor (beta chain) emerged from a study of CD8 T cells in Susac syndrome. cDNA came from about 0.51 to 1 ug RNA primed by random hexamers. TCR beta CDR3 was amplified by immunoSEQ covering 54 Vbeta and 13 Jbeta. TCRdb re-called the immunoSEQ multiplex PCR reads with MiXCR, one entry per CDR3 protein. The sample records 250,000 to 300,000 distinct CDR3 sequences, 85% being singletons. The CDR3 length is 20 residues. Trimming at V came to 0 bases and at J to 1 base, leaving 13 bases not matched to a gene. Per the germline V gene, CDR1 is LGHDT and CDR2 is YNNKEL (reference sequence). Sequencing targeted TCR beta in blood CD8+ and CD4+ T cells.

The source is a human donor with multiple sclerosis. The sample was CD8+ T cells from PBMCs. This chain uses TRBV3-1 with TRBJ2-1, with TRBD2 matching over 9 bases. CDR3 loop: CASSQDSILAGTFSYNEQFF. The CDR3 region has the DNA TGTGCCAGCAGCCAAGATAGTATACTAGCGGGTACTTTTTCCTACAATGAGCAGTTCTTC.